This T cell receptor beta chain was found in a study of blood T cell repertoires in COVID-19. Patients of the Seattle cohort, enrolled during active infection, were followed longitudinally. Profiling relied on immunoSEQ multiplex PCR, and the TCRdb table lists in-frame clones only, not all of them. The sample carries about 200,000 clones, approximately 80% recorded once. CDR1 is LGHDT, CDR2 YNNKEL, per germline (reference sequence). The CDR3 length is 15 residues. Trimming cost V 5 bases and J 12 bases; bases outside gene matches: 12. The rearrangement links TRBV3-1 (or the pseudogene TRBV3-2) to TRBJ2-1; 11 positions agree with TRBD2. This sequence was found in a woman over 75 with COVID-19, enrolled during active disease. The specimen was peripheral blood. CDR3: CASSRRGTSGELQFF. DNA for the CDR3: TGTGCCAGCAGCAGAAGAGGGACTAGCGGCGAACTGCAGTTCTTC.